This passage covers 29 T cell receptor beta chains from one sample sequenced in a study of cytomegalovirus exposure and HLA in healthy donors. Use of 60 Vbeta and 13 Jbeta primers characterized the PCR. Here immunoSEQ multiplex PCR was the method, and the copy in TCRdb shows in-frame clones only, minus some. The repertoire holds 150,000 to 180,000 clones, with approximately 80% as singletons. Sequencing was carried out using PBMCs. These receptors came from a woman aged 35 to 49 in good health and CMV-seronegative.

The genes are TRBV4-2 and TRBJ2-7; 8 bases agree with TRBD2. The CDR3 has 15 amino acids. V gave up 0 bases and J gave up 5 bases; unmatched junction bases: 6. Germline CDR1 and CDR2: LGHNA and YNFKEQ. The CDR3 is CASSQDPAGEDEQYF. CDR3 nucleotides: TGTGCCAGCAGCCAAGACCCAGCGGGAGAGGACGAGCAGTACTTC.

V is TRBV30 and J is TRBJ2-3, with a weak D call TRBD1 (6 bases). The germline V gene encodes CDR1 GTSNPN and CDR2 SVGIG (reference sequence). This CDR3 is 14 amino acids long. Between the trimmed V and J ends, which lost 4 bases and 0 bases, there was a span of 11 bases. Here the CDR3 reads CAWNRGTSTDTQYF. The CDR3 coding sequence is TGTGCCTGGAATCGTGGGACAAGCACAGATACGCAGTATTTT.

The CDR3 is CASSRTGTGTYEQYF. In DNA form, the CDR3 reads TGTGCCAGCAGCCGAACCGGGACAGGGACCTACGAGCAGTACTTC. The chain couples TRBV27 to TRBJ2-7; TRBD1 matches 9 bases. The CDR3 contains 15 residues. The germline V gene encodes CDR1 MNHEY and CDR2 SMNVEV (reference sequence). V shed 6 bases and J 2 bases; nucleotides not matched to a gene: 8.

The CDR3 bases are TGTGCCAGCAGCCGGGGAAACGAAGAGACCCAGTACTTC. The encoded protein is CASSRGNEETQYF. This rearrangement joins TRBV11-3 to TRBJ2-5; a weak D match, TRBD2 (5 bases). The CDR3 consists of 13 residues. With 5 bases removed from V and 3 bases from J, the gap between germline ends came to 10 bases. Germline values: CDR1 SGHNT, CDR2 YENEEA.

A few counts support this clone. The chain carries TRBV5-4 and TRBJ2-1, with a tentative D call TRBD2 (6 bases). V dropped 0 bases and J dropped 2 bases, with 9 bases sitting between them. The CDR3 is 15 amino acids. Germline assignment: CDR1 SGHNT and CDR2 YYREEE (reference sequence). As DNA, the CDR3 is TGTGCCAGCAGCTTGGGCGGGATCACCTACAATGAGCAGTTCTTC. Its translation is CASSLGGITYNEQFF.

The chain carries TRBV18 and TRBJ1-2; 12 bases match TRBD1. The trim removed 0 bases at V and 6 bases at J, leaving 5 bases unmatched. Germline V gives CDR1 KGHSH, CDR2 LQKENI. This CDR3 is built from 16 residues. In DNA form, the CDR3 reads TGTGCCAGCTCACCACCGGGACAGGGGGCGCAGGATGGCTACACCTTC. Translating gives CASSPPGQGAQDGYTF.

This sequence joins TRBV28 and TRBJ1-5; tentatively, D is TRBD1 (5 bases). V was trimmed by 3 bases and J by 5 bases, leaving 11 bases between them. Germline CDR1 and CDR2: MDHEN and SYDVKM. The CDR3 is 14 amino acids. CDR3 amino acids: CASSFLTGDQPQHF. The DNA for the CDR3 is TGTGCCAGCAGTTTCCTCACAGGAGATCAGCCCCAGCATTTT.

This chain joins TRBV2 and TRBJ1-3; possible D gene TRBD1, 6 bases. Germline values: CDR1 SNHLY, CDR2 FYNNEI. This CDR3 region has 16 residues. Trimming took off 5 bases at V and 7 bases at J, with 21 bases between the two ends. CDR3 amino acids: CASSPTGQNLRNTIYF. CDR3 bases: TGTGCCAGCAGTCCCACTGGACAGAATCTTAGGAACACCATATATTTT.

The table lists this clone with a few counts. The V and J genes are TRBV5-4 and TRBJ1-2; 8 nucleotides match TRBD1. V dropped 0 bases and J dropped 4; count of bases not matched to a gene: 5. The CDR3 extends over 15 amino acids. Germline V lookup: CDR1 SGHNT, CDR2 YYREEE (reference sequence). The CDR3 DNA follows: TGTGCCAGCAGCTTGGGCGGACAGGGAGGCTATGGCTACACCTTC. Amino acids: CASSLGGQGGYGYTF.

The chain joins TRBV18 to TRBJ1-4; 8 nucleotides match TRBD1. After removal of 5 bases from V and 8 bases from J, the junction contained 10 bases not matched to a gene. This CDR3 region has 15 residues. In germline, CDR1 is KGHSH, CDR2 LQKENI. The CDR3 bases are TGTGCCAGCTCAGCAGGTGACAGGGGTGAGGAAAAACTGTTTTTT. This codes for CASSAGDRGEEKLFF.

This chain joins TRBV7-2 and TRBJ2-7, with 7 positions matching TRBD1. Trimming cost V 6 bases and J 0 bases; bases outside gene matches: 5. The CDR3 is made up of 14 amino acids. Germline V gene sequence: CDR1 SGHTA, CDR2 FQGNSA. CDR3 coding DNA: TGTGCCAGCAGATCCTGGGACAGCTCCTACGAGCAGTACTTC. As protein: CASRSWDSSYEQYF.

This chain joins TRBV7-9 and TRBJ1-4; 9 bases map to TRBD1. Germline CDR1 and CDR2: SEHNR and FQNEAQ (reference sequence). Losses at the gene ends were 8 bases for V and 6 bases for J; bases not matched to a gene: 4. The CDR3 is 13 residues long. The CDR3, as DNA: TGTGCCAGCGGGGGACAGGGTTATGAAAAACTGTTTTTT. It is translated as CASGGQGYEKLFF.

The V and J genes are TRBV2 and TRBJ2-3; tentatively, D is TRBD1 (6 bases). The CDR3 length is 13 residues. V was pared by 7 bases and J by 2 bases, with 10 bases between. The germline V gene encodes CDR1 SNHLY and CDR2 FYNNEI. In DNA, the CDR3 is TGTGCCAGCACCTGGGACAACACAGATACGCAGTATTTT. Encoded protein: CASTWDNTDTQYF.

The sample holds one count of this clone. This chain uses TRBV6-1 with TRBJ2-7, with 8 bases fitting TRBD1. The junction had 8 bases not matched to a gene; V was cut back by 0 bases and J by 1 base. Germline V gene sequence: CDR1 MNHNS, CDR2 SASEGT. The CDR3 has 17 residues. CDR3 region: CASSEAPLGQVSYEQYF. The CDR3 DNA reads TGTGCCAGCAGTGAAGCGCCCCTGGGACAGGTATCCTACGAGCAGTACTTC.

This chain connects TRBV6-5 to TRBJ1-2; tentatively, D is TRBD1 (5 bases). The germline V and J ends were trimmed by 2 bases and 7 bases, with 14 bases remaining between them. CDR1 and CDR2 (germline): MNHEY, SVGAGI. The CDR3 contains 14 residues. The chain's CDR3 is CASSYEDTYAGYTF. CDR3 DNA: TGTGCCAGCAGTTACGAGGACACGTACGCTGGCTACACCTTC.

The V gene is TRBV10-2, the J gene TRBJ2-2; D might be TRBD2 (5 bases). The ends were cut back, 3 bases at V and 3 bases at J, with 11 bases in the middle. CDR1 and CDR2 (germline): WSHSY, SAAADI. The CDR3 covers 15 residues. The DNA of the CDR3 is TGCGCCAGCAGTGATTGGAGACTACACACCGGGGAGCTGTTTTTT. Translation gives CASSDWRLHTGELFF.

V usage is TRBV28 and J usage is TRBJ1-1; weak D call: TRBD1 (5 bases). The germline V gene encodes CDR1 MDHEN and CDR2 SYDVKM. Between the trimmed V and J ends, which lost 7 bases and 2 bases, there was a span of 14 bases. The length of the CDR3 is 14 residues. The CDR3: CASIRDLVNTEAFF. The CDR3 bases are TGTGCCAGCATTAGGGACTTAGTAAACACTGAAGCTTTCTTT.

The chain is built from TRBV4-1 and TRBJ1-1; D is undetermined. The V gene's germline CDR1 is MGHRA and CDR2 YSYEKL. CDR3 length: 13 amino acids. V lost 4 bases to trimming and J lost 0 bases, with 6 bases between them. CDR3 protein: CASSPLVNTEAFF. The DNA for the CDR3 is TGCGCCAGCAGCCCCTTAGTGAACACTGAAGCTTTCTTT.

The rearrangement uses TRBV7-9 and TRBJ1-2; perhaps TRBD1 as D (5 bases). The CDR3 has 14 residues. In germline, CDR1 is SEHNR, CDR2 FQNEAQ (reference sequence). Trimming removed 3 bases at V and 0 bases at J, with 8 bases between. The CDR3 here is CASSLMDTNYGYTF. The CDR3, as DNA: TGTGCCAGCAGCTTGATGGACACTAACTATGGCTACACCTTC.

The chain links TRBV10-3 to TRBJ2-3; TRBD2 matches at 12 bases. V lost 4 bases, J lost 1 base, and 3 bases stayed unmatched. The CDR3 loop spans 16 amino acids. CDR1 and CDR2 (germline): ENHRY, SYGVKD. The CDR3 protein is CAISGPSGGGTDTQYF. The CDR3 DNA reads TGTGCCATCAGTGGGCCTAGCGGGGGGGGCACAGATACGCAGTATTTT.

J is TRBJ2-3 and V is TRBV23-1; a possible D gene is TRBD2 (5 bases). TRBV23-1 is designated an ORF whose function remains uncertain. Trimming pared 6 bases from V and 4 bases from J, leaving 5 bases between. This CDR3 comprises 11 residues. The DNA of the CDR3 is TGCGCCAGCAGGAGGGCAGATACGCAGTATTTT. Amino acid sequence: CASRRADTQYF.

This chain connects TRBV2 to TRBJ1-2; D may be TRBD1 (5 bases). Trimming took off 5 bases at V and 5 bases at J, with 18 bases between the two ends. There are 15 residues in the CDR3. Germline CDR1 and CDR2: SNHLY and FYNNEI. The DNA of the CDR3 is TGTGCCAGCAGTACGGCAGGGATGGACCTTTATGGCTACACCTTC. Protein: CASSTAGMDLYGYTF.

In the case of this clone: A read error may account for a junction end that differs from germline. V gene TRBV7-7 combines with J gene TRBJ2-5, with D possibly matching TRBD1 (6 bases). CDR1 is SSHAT and CDR2 is FNYEAQ in the germline V gene (reference sequence). The length of the CDR3 is 15 residues. The CDR3 protein is CASSFNDGQKETQYF. The CDR3 DNA follows: TGTGCTAGCAGCTTCAATGACGGACAGAAAGAGACCCAGTACTTC.

This rearrangement joins TRBV5-8 to TRBJ2-5, with TRBD1 matching 7 bases. CDR1 and CDR2 from the germline V gene are SGHTS and YDEGEE. This CDR3 is built from 15 residues. J was trimmed by 1 base and V by 4 bases; bases with no gene match: 7. Here the CDR3 reads CASSPRDRSQETQYF. For the CDR3, the DNA is TGTGCCAGCAGCCCCCGGGACAGATCCCAAGAGACCCAGTACTTC.

CDR3 sequence: CASSLGEGGNTQYF. The CDR3 DNA sequence: TGCGCCAGCAGCTTGGGCGAAGGGGGAAATACGCAGTATTTT. The chain joins TRBV5-1 to TRBJ2-3; the D gene is possibly TRBD1 (6 bases). Germline-derived CDR1 and CDR2 are SGHRS and YFSETQ. V shed 0 bases and J shed 7 bases, with 12 bases lying between them. CDR3 length: 14 amino acids.

The genes are TRBV29-1 and TRBJ1-1, with TRBD1 as a possible D gene (5 bases). CDR3 length equals 13 residues. Trimming removed 3 bases at V and 2 bases at J, with 10 bases between. Germline V gives CDR1 SQVTM, CDR2 ANQGSEA. CDR3 nucleotide sequence: TGCAGCGTTGAGGGACTGCCCAACACTGAAGCTTTCTTT. As protein: CSVEGLPNTEAFF.

The chain employs TRBV28 and TRBJ2-1; weak D call: TRBD2 (7 bases). V was cut by 8 bases and J by 9 bases, with 17 bases left in between. The length of the CDR3 is 13 residues. Germline CDR1 is MDHEN and CDR2 is SYDVKM. CDR3 loop: CASCHRGAGEQFF. The CDR3 DNA reads as TGTGCCAGCTGCCATCGGGGGGCCGGTGAGCAGTTCTTC.

V and J are TRBV6-1 and TRBJ2-2, with D perhaps matching TRBD1 (6 bases). The CDR3 is made up of 13 amino acids. Trimming took 6 bases from V and 7 from J, leaving 12 bases between them. Germline loops: CDR1 MNHNS, CDR2 SASEGT. The DNA for the CDR3 is TGTGCCAGCAGCCACAGGGTCGACGGGGAGCTGTTTTTT. Protein sequence: CASSHRVDGELFF.

J is TRBJ1-3 and V is TRBV5-4; D possibly corresponds to TRBD1 (5 bases). This CDR3 has 16 amino acids. Germline V lookup: CDR1 SGHNT, CDR2 YYREEE (reference sequence). The V end lost 0 bases, the J end lost 4 bases, and 14 bases lay between the germline ends. CDR3 nucleotide sequence: TGTGCCAGCAGCTTGGAGGCAGGGCGGGGAGGAAACACCATATATTTT. Encoded protein: CASSLEAGRGGNTIYF.